These 11 T cell receptor beta chains share one sample of origin, sequenced in a study of shared clonotypes between healthy human individuals. Data came from immunoSEQ multiplex PCR; TCRdb stores just in-frame clones and leaves some out. The data show around 1,100,000 clones, 70% to 85% seen once. Specimen: memory CD4+ T cells from PBMCs. Subset indicated: CD45RA-negative fraction. These receptor sequences come from a man between 18 and 29 years old in good health. Some clones in this sample may be carry-over from other donors' samples.

Details on this clone: Other nucleotide sequences from this sample produce the same CDR3. V is TRBV19 and J is TRBJ1-1; a possible D gene is TRBD1 (5 bases). Trimming took off 4 bases at V and 0 bases at J, with 6 bases between the two ends. Germline-derived CDR1 and CDR2 are LNHDA and SQIVND (reference sequence). CDR3 length equals 13 residues. The CDR3 coding sequence is TGTGCCAGTAGTAGGGGCATGAACACTGAAGCTTTCTTT. Amino acid sequence: CASSRGMNTEAFF. Together with reference TRBV19 and TRBJ1-1, the CDR3 gives the full variable domain: DGGITQSPKYLFRKEGQNVTLSCEQNLNHDAMYWYRQDPGQGLRLIYYSQIVNDFQKGDIAEGYSVSREKKESFPLTVTSAQKNPTAFYLCASSRGMNTEAFFGQGTRLTVV.

V is TRBV7-9 and J is TRBJ1-1, with D perhaps TRBD1 (6 bases). The CDR3 sequence is 13 residues long. The germline V and J ends were trimmed by 3 bases and 8 bases, with 13 bases remaining between them. Germline values: CDR1 SEHNR, CDR2 FQNEAQ (reference sequence). CDR3 loop: CASSFSGGSEAFF. The CDR3 coding sequence is TGTGCCAGCAGCTTCTCCGGGGGCTCCGAAGCTTTCTTT. The whole variable domain, remainder taken from reference TRBV7-9 and TRBJ1-1, is DTGVSQNPRHKITKRGQNVTFRCDPISEHNRLYWYRQTLGQGPEFLTYFQNEAQLEKSRLLSDRFSAERPKGSFSTLEIQRTEQGDSAMYLCASSFSGGSEAFFGQGTRLTVV.

Of note for this clone: At the DNA level, this CDR3 is encoded by other sequences in the same sample as well. The chain uses TRBV5-1 and TRBJ2-3, with TRBD2 matching over 7 bases. Germline CDR1 and CDR2: SGHRS and YFSETQ. The CDR3 extends over 16 amino acids. Trimming removed 0 bases from V and 0 bases from J; junction bases left unmatched: 4. CDR3 sequence reads: CASSLGASGSTDTQYF. The DNA for the CDR3 is TGCGCCAGCAGCTTGGGGGCTAGCGGTAGCACAGATACGCAGTATTTT.

This chain connects TRBV5-4 to TRBJ2-7; 8 bases map to TRBD2. This CDR3 comprises 13 residues. V dropped 5 bases and J dropped 8; count of bases not matched to a gene: 9. CDR1 is SGHNT, CDR2 YYREEE, per germline (reference sequence). CDR3 nucleotide sequence: TGTGCCAGCAGTTCCACCCGGGGGGGGAAGCAGTACTTC. It yields the protein CASSSTRGGKQYF. The full variable domain, completed using reference TRBV5-4 and TRBJ2-7, is ETGVTQSPTHLIKTRGQQVTLRCSSQSGHNTVSWYQQALGQGPQFIFQYYREEENGRGNFPPRFSGLQFPNYSSELNVNALELDDSALYLCASSSTRGGKQYFGPGTRLTVT.

This clone was picked up a small number of times. The chain has TRBV7-8 and TRBJ2-2, with 10 positions matching TRBD1. This CDR3 contains 17 residues. CDR1 and CDR2 from the germline V gene are SGHVS and FQNEAQ. J gave up 1 base and V 2 bases, and 4 bases lay outside the gene matches. The CDR3 protein is CASSLSGTGENTGELFF. The CDR3 coding sequence is TGTGCCAGCAGCTTAAGCGGGACAGGGGAGAACACCGGGGAGCTGTTTTTT.

The chain employs TRBV5-1 and TRBJ2-2; TRBD2 agrees at 10 bases. V lost 4 bases, J lost 4 bases, and 7 bases stayed unmatched. The CDR3 extends over 16 amino acids. Germline V gene data show CDR1 as SGHRS and CDR2 as YFSETQ. CDR3 amino acids: CASSPELAGSTGELFF. Written as DNA, the CDR3 is TGCGCCAGCAGCCCTGAACTAGCGGGAAGCACCGGGGAGCTGTTTTTT.

This clone showed up just once. The V and J genes are TRBV18 and TRBJ2-7; 7 nucleotides match TRBD1. Trimming at V came to 8 bases and at J to 4 bases, leaving 8 bases not matched to a gene. The length of the CDR3 is 13 residues. Germline values: CDR1 KGHSH, CDR2 LQKENI. The DNA for the CDR3 is TGTGCCAGCCTGTCGGGACAGACTTACGAGCAGTACTTC. Encoded protein: CASLSGQTYEQYF.

The J gene is TRBJ2-1, the V gene TRBV10-3; the match to TRBD2 covers 10 bases. Germline V CDR1 and CDR2: ENHRY, SYGVKD. The CDR3 contains 13 residues. V lost 8 bases and J lost 9; bases outside the gene matches: 7. Here the CDR3 reads CAISLAGKGEQFF. The CDR3 nucleotides read TGTGCCATCTCACTAGCGGGGAAGGGTGAGCAGTTCTTC.

Worth noting for this clone: Other DNA sequences in the same sample also yield this CDR3. This chain uses TRBV5-1 with TRBJ1-5; D is perhaps TRBD1 (5 bases). Germline assignment: CDR1 SGHRS and CDR2 YFSETQ. The CDR3 has 15 residues. Trimming stripped 0 bases from V and 4 bases from J, with 11 bases between. The CDR3 nucleotides are TGCGCCAGCAGCTTGGGTGGGGGTTCAAATCAGCCCCAGCATTTT. Protein product: CASSLGGGSNQPQHF.

The chain couples TRBV5-6 to TRBJ2-4, with D possibly TRBD2 on 8 matching bases. CDR1 is SGHDT and CDR2 is YYEEEE in the germline V gene. Trimming left V 4 bases short and J 7 bases short, with 18 bases between. The CDR3 runs to 15 residues. CDR3 bases: TGTGCCAGCAGCCCGGGAGGGGGCGAAAGGAACATTCAGTACTTC. It codes for CASSPGGGERNIQYF. The full variable domain, with the rest looked up from reference TRBV5-6 and TRBJ2-4, is DAGVTQSPTHLIKTRGQQVTLRCSPKSGHDTVSWYQQALGQGPQFIFQYYEEEERQRGNFPDRFSGHQFPNYSSELNVNALLLGDSALYLCASSPGGGERNIQYFGAGTRLSVL.

The rearrangement uses TRBV7-3 and TRBJ2-3, with D hard to call. This CDR3 region has 12 residues. V was pared by 0 bases and J by 6 bases, with 4 bases between. Germline V gene lookup returns CDR1 SGHTA and CDR2 FQGTGA. Here the CDR3 reads CASSLTADTQYF. CDR3 in DNA: TGTGCCAGCAGCTTAACGGCGGATACGCAGTATTTT.